This is a list of T cell receptor beta chains from one sample in a study of T cells after yellow fever vaccination. TCRdb recomputed calls from the 5' RACE reads with MiXCR, one row per CDR3 protein. The sample has under 500,000 distinct CDR3 sequences, 18% seen once; the top ten hold 15% to 20%. Sequences were derived from PBMCs, sampled before the yellow fever booster vaccination. Source of these receptors: a young man who received the YFV17D yellow fever vaccine. Both conserved end residues are part of each CDR3. Each record gives: J gene, V gene, D gene, clone size, CDR3 DNA, CDR3 protein. D genes are given only for firm matches. Where a row states a size, it is once, few, many or the class of an expanded clone; other rows omit it.

TRBJ2-2 | TRBV5-4 | . | . | TGTGCCAGCCGGGACCCGAACACCGGGGAGCTGTTTTTT | CASRDPNTGELFF
TRBJ2-3 | TRBV6-5 | . | . | TGTGCCAGCAGTTACTCGGGCGAGGGAACGGCAGATACGCAGTATTTT | CASSYSGEGTADTQYF
TRBJ2-1 | TRBV7-2 | . | . | TGTGCCAGCAGCTTAGCGGCAGGGACCTACAATGAGCAGTTCTTC | CASSLAAGTYNEQFF
TRBJ2-2 | TRBV6-5 | TRBD2 | . | TGTGCCAGCAGTGTCGGGCTAGCGGGGACCACCGGGGAGCTGTTTTTT | CASSVGLAGTTGELFF
TRBJ2-2 | TRBV7-6 | TRBD1 | few | TGTGCCAGCAGCCTCGGACAGGGGAGTTGGGAGCTGTTTTTT | CASSLGQGSWELFF
TRBJ1-1 | TRBV18 | TRBD1 | . | TGTGCCAGCTCACTGCGGACAGGGAGAGACACTGAAGCTTTCTTT | CASSLRTGRDTEAFF
TRBJ1-3 | TRBV12-3/TRBV12-4 | . | few | TGTGCCAGCAGTTTAGAGGAAAACACCATATATTTT | CASSLEENTIYF
TRBJ2-3 | TRBV9 | . | few | TGTGCCAGCAGCGTAGGGGCTAGCCCGCGCACAGATACGCAGTATTTT | CASSVGASPRTDTQYF
TRBJ1-5 | TRBV4-1 | TRBD1 | few | TGCGCCAGCAGCGCTACAGGGGTTTCCGGCAATCAGCCCCAGCATTTT | CASSATGVSGNQPQHF
TRBJ1-6 | TRBV20-1 | . | once | TGCAGTGCTTCGAAGACAGGCCCAAGCCAAAATTCACCCCTCCACTTT | CSASKTGPSQNSPLHF
TRBJ2-3 | TRBV9 | . | few | TGTGCTAGCAGCGTACTGAGCACAGATACGCAGTATTTT | CASSVLSTDTQYF
TRBJ2-2 | TRBV7-3 | . | . | TGTGCCAGCAGCGGACGAAGGGGGGCCACCGGGGAGCTGTTTTTT | CASSGRRGATGELFF
TRBJ2-3 | TRBV7-2 | . | few | TGTGCCAGCAGCTTAAACGGGGGATGGAACACAGATACGCAGTATTTT | CASSLNGGWNTDTQYF
TRBJ2-3 | TRBV5-4 | TRBD1 | . | TGTGCCAGCAGCCTAGAGACAGGGGAGAGGACAGATACGCAGTATTTT | CASSLETGERTDTQYF
TRBJ1-2 | TRBV12-3/TRBV12-4 | . | . | TGTGCCAGCAGTTTAAGTGAGAGTAACTATGGCTACACCTTC | CASSLSESNYGYTF
TRBJ1-5 | TRBV6-6 | . | . | TGTGCCAGCAGTTACTCGGTTCAGGGCAATCAGCCCCAGCATTTT | CASSYSVQGNQPQHF
TRBJ2-1 | TRBV3-1 | TRBD2 | few | TGTGCCAGCAGCCCAGTGGAGCGGGGGGGCCCCTACAATGAGCAGTTCTTC | CASSPVERGGPYNEQFF
TRBJ2-1 | TRBV5-1 | . | few | TGCGCCAGCAGCTGGGAAGGGGCTGAGCAGTTCTTC | CASSWEGAEQFF
TRBJ1-6 | TRBV7-2 | TRBD1 | few | TGTGCCAGCAGCCGAGGGGGACAGGGGAATTCACCCCTCCACTTT | CASSRGGQGNSPLHF
TRBJ2-6 | TRBV12-3/TRBV12-4 | TRBD2 | . | TGTGCCAGCAGACGGGCGGGAGATACTGGGGCCAACGTCCTGACTTTC | CASRRAGDTGANVLTF
TRBJ1-1 | TRBV20-1 | . | . | TGCAGTGCCAGGAAGAATCCCCCTGAAGCTTTCTTT | CSARKNPPEAFF
TRBJ2-5 | TRBV2 | . | . | TGTGCCAGCGCGAAAACTACAGGGCCTGGGGCCCAGTACTTC | CASAKTTGPGAQYF
TRBJ1-5 | TRBV19 | . | few | TGTGCCAGTAGTATATCGGTTCGGGGACAGCCCCAGCATTTT | CASSISVRGQPQHF
TRBJ1-1 | TRBV28 | . | . | TGTGCCAGCAGTTTCGACCCCGTGGGAGCCACTGAAGCTTTCTTT | CASSFDPVGATEAFF
TRBJ2-4 | TRBV6-6 | . | few | TGTGCCAGCAGTTGGACCCGGGAGCAGTACTTC | CASSWTREQYF
TRBJ2-5 | TRBV6-6 | . | . | TGTGCCAGCAGCGGGATGCGGGAGACCCAGTACTTC | CASSGMRETQYF
TRBJ2-1 | TRBV4-1 | TRBD2 | . | TGCGCCAGCAGCCAAACAGCGGGGGGGCGATACAATGAGCAGTTCTTC | CASSQTAGGRYNEQFF
TRBJ1-2 | TRBV6-6 | . | . | TGTGCCAGCACTACCGACTATGGCTACACCTTC | CASTTDYGYTF
TRBJ2-7 | TRBV7-6 | TRBD1 | . | TGTGCCAGCAGCTTAGCTCCGGGACAGGGTTTCCACGAGCAGTACTTC | CASSLAPGQGFHEQYF
TRBJ2-1 | TRBV18 | TRBD2 | . | TGTGCCAGCTCACCGTCTAGCGGGGGGTCCTCCTACAATGAGCAGTTCTTC | CASSPSSGGSSYNEQFF
TRBJ1-1 | TRBV19 | TRBD1 | . | TGTGCCAGTAGTATAGGGGACAGGAACACTGAAGCTTTCTTT | CASSIGDRNTEAFF
TRBJ1-4 | TRBV6-4 | . | few | TGTGCCAGCAACCGACTGGGTAATGAAAAACTGTTTTTT | CASNRLGNEKLFF